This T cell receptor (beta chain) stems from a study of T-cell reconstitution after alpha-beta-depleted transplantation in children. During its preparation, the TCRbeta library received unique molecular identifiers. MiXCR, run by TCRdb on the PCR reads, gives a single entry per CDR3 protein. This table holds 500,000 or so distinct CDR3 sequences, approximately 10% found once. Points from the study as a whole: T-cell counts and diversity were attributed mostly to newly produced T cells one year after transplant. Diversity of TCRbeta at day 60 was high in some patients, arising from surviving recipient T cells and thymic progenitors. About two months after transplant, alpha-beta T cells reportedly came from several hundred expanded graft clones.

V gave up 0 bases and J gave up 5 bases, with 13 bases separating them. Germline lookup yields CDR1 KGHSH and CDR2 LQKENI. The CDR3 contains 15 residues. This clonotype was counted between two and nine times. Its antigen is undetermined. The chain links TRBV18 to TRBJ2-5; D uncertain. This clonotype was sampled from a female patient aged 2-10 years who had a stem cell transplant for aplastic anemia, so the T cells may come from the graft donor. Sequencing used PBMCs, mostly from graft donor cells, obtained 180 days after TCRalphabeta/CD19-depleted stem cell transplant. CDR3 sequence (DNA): TGTGCCAGCTCACCACCCCTTGGCACAGCGGAGACCCAGTACTTC. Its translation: CASSPPLGTAETQYF. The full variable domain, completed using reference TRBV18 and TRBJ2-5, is NAGVMQNPRHLVRRRGQEARLRCSPMKGHSHVYWYRQLPEEGLKFMVYLQKENIIDESGMPKERFSAEFPKEGPSILRIQQVVRGDSAAYFCASSPPLGTAETQYFGPGTRLLVL.